The present entry profiles one TCR beta chain with its context. The length of the CDR3 is 15 residues. CDR1 is MDHEN, CDR2 SYDVKM, per germline. Trimming took off 7 bases at V and 6 bases at J, with 22 bases between the two ends. The data were taken from a study of control samples from healthy donors and cancer patients. Profiled with immunoSEQ multiplex PCR; TCRdb holds only in-frame clones, not every one. The data contain 150,000 to 200,000 clones, approximately 90% of them singletons. The receptor was derived from a man aged 30 to 45 in good health. Sequencing was performed on blood. The chain recombines TRBV28 with TRBJ2-7; D is possibly TRBD2 (6 bases). CDR3 region: CASTPGLGPSSEQYF. DNA of the CDR3: TGTGCCAGCACTCCGGGACTCGGACCTAGTTCCGAGCAGTACTTC.